This T cell receptor (beta chain) was obtained from a study of CD8 T cells in ankylosing spondylitis. A few counts support this clonotype. The antigen remains unidentified. Its ends do not fully match the called genes, so a read error is possible. This CDR3 has 13 residues. Germline CDR1 reads SSHAT; CDR2 reads FNYEAQ (reference sequence). Via MiXCR, TCRdb re-called the 5' RACE reads, giving one row per CDR3 protein. The table shows approximately 150,000 distinct CDR3 sequences, with roughly a third occurring only once. Study results and limitations: Reports say disease-linked clones showed up significantly more in matched ankylosing spondylitis synovial fluid.

The chain carries TRBV7-7 and TRBJ2-3; D unclear. The sequencing sample was made of synovial fluid, either unsorted or a sorted T cell fraction (not recorded which). This clonotype was sampled from a male donor with ankylosing spondylitis. This CDR3 reads CASSLDGQDTQYF. DNA of the CDR3: TGTGCTAGCAGCTTGGACGGGCAAGATACGCAGTATTTT.